Below are 31 T cell receptor beta chains sequenced from a single sample in a study of blood T cells in healthy people across ages. Primers used in a second PCR of roughly 6 to 11 cycles were a sample-barcoded 5' primer and a J-beta primer mix. One entry per CDR3 protein, called by TCRdb with MiXCR from the 5' RACE reads. Seen here are 1,800,000 or so distinct CDR3 sequences, roughly two fifths observed once, and the top ten hold roughly 23%. Sample: blood. The receptor set was obtained from a human donor in good health.

This chain joins TRBV14 and TRBJ1-1; D perhaps matches TRBD1 (6 bases). V was clipped by 4 bases and J by 8 bases, with 14 bases between them. Germline CDR1 SGHDN, CDR2 FVKESK. This CDR3 is 13 amino acids long. The CDR3 DNA reads TGTGCCAGCAGCCGAGGGGGAAACAACGAAGCTTTCTTT. It is translated as CASSRGGNNEAFF.

This clonotype was detected a few times. The chain couples TRBV28 to TRBJ1-1; D remains unclear. This CDR3 comprises 15 residues. Looked up from germline, CDR1 is MDHEN and CDR2 is SYDVKM. The V end was cut by 7 bases, the J end by 1 base, with 16 bases between. In nucleotides, the CDR3 is TGTGCCAGCACACTCCCCGGCCAGTCGAACACTGAAGCTTTCTTT. Translated, it gives CASTLPGQSNTEAFF.

The chain carries TRBV5-1 and TRBJ2-5; D not certain. The germline V gene encodes CDR1 SGHRS and CDR2 YFSETQ. The CDR3 has 15 residues. Trimming removed 4 bases at V and 1 base at J, with 14 bases between. CDR3 region: CASSIGRYPQETQYF. The CDR3 DNA reads as TGCGCCAGCAGCATAGGACGGTACCCCCAAGAGACCCAGTACTTC.

The chain is built from TRBV6-2 or TRBV6-3 and TRBJ2-3, with D hard to call. Trimming removed 6 bases at V and 7 bases at J, with 11 bases between. Per the germline V gene, CDR1 is MNHEY and CDR2 is SVGEGT. This CDR3 spans 12 amino acids. The CDR3 DNA sequence: TGTGCCAGCAGGGCGACCAGAAATACGCAGTATTTT. Translating gives CASRATRNTQYF.

The V gene is TRBV12-5, the J gene TRBJ2-3; D gene unclear. V shed 0 bases and J shed 4 bases, with 14 bases lying between them. The germline V gene has CDR1 LGHNT and CDR2 FRNRAP. The CDR3 loop spans 16 amino acids. In nucleotides, the CDR3 is TGTGCTAGTGGTTTGGTAATCGGGCTTCCCGCAGATACGCAGTATTTT. This translates into CASGLVIGLPADTQYF.

The CDR3 protein is CASSLGAGSGDQPQHF. In DNA, the CDR3 is TGTGCCAGCAGCTTAGGCGCTGGAAGTGGGGATCAGCCCCAGCATTTT. This sequence joins TRBV7-9 and TRBJ1-5, with D unclear. This CDR3 has 16 amino acids. Trimming took off 1 base at V and 5 bases at J, with 15 bases between the two ends. Germline V gene data show CDR1 as SEHNR and CDR2 as FQNEAQ (reference sequence).

V is TRBV7-2 and J is TRBJ2-4; no reliable D call. The DNA end is more similar to TRBJ2-5, so the J call may be wrong. The germline V gene encodes CDR1 SGHTA and CDR2 FQGNSA. This CDR3 spans 15 amino acids. CDR3 amino acids: CASSPPGRSPETQYF. CDR3 sequence (DNA): TGTGCCAGCAGCCCTCCGGGCAGAAGTCCAGAGACCCAGTACTTC.

The V and J genes are TRBV6-5 and TRBJ1-2, with D unresolved. V lost 4 bases and J lost 3, with 12 bases in between. Germline assignment: CDR1 MNHEY and CDR2 SVGAGI. The CDR3 consists of 14 residues. The CDR3 nucleotides are TGTGCCAGCAGTTCCGAGAGGGCGGACTATGGCTACACCTTC. It is translated as CASSSERADYGYTF.

The chain uses TRBV20-1 and TRBJ1-2; perhaps TRBD1 as D (5 bases). Germline assignment: CDR1 DFQATT and CDR2 SNEGSKA (reference sequence). This CDR3 comprises 15 residues. V was trimmed by 4 bases and J by 8 bases, leaving 23 bases between them. This CDR3 reads CSATGGADIYGGYTF. The CDR3, as DNA: TGCAGTGCTACCGGAGGGGCGGATATCTATGGAGGCTACACCTTC.

This clonotype is a singleton in its sample. A read error is possible here, since a much larger clone lies one base away. V gene TRBV6-5 combines with J gene TRBJ1-2; the D is unclear. The CDR3 is 11 residues long. Trimming took off 8 bases at V and 3 bases at J, with 7 bases between the two ends. The germline V gene encodes CDR1 MNHEY and CDR2 SVGAGI. CDR3 nucleotide sequence: TGTGCCAGCGGCAGCGACTATGGCTACACCTTC. It is translated as CASGSDYGYTF.

A word on this clonotype: A junction end diverges from the germline sequence, so it may reflect a read error. CDR3 amino acids: CGARGAQETQYF. As DNA, the CDR3 is TGCGGTGCTAGGGGGGCGCAAGAGACCCAGTACTTC. V and J are TRBV20-1 and TRBJ2-4, with D perhaps being TRBD1 or TRBD2 (6 bases each). The J call may be faulty, since TRBJ2-5 better matches the DNA end. CDR1 is DFQATT and CDR2 is SNEGSKA in the germline V gene (reference sequence). This CDR3 is 12 amino acids long.

V usage is TRBV7-9 and J usage is TRBJ1-2, with TRBD1 matching over 8 bases. The CDR3 runs to 17 residues. The junction had 17 bases not matched to a gene; V was cut back by 5 bases and J by 6 bases. Germline V gene data show CDR1 as SEHNR and CDR2 as FQNEAQ (reference sequence). The CDR3 protein is CASSLFTWTGMEDGYTF. CDR3 bases: TGTGCCAGCAGCCTTTTCACTTGGACAGGGATGGAGGATGGCTACACCTTC.

This clonotype was recorded only once. This chain joins TRBV12-3 or TRBV12-4 and TRBJ2-1; D perhaps matches TRBD2 (5 bases). This CDR3 contains 13 residues. V shed 3 bases and J shed 8 bases, with 11 bases lying between them. The CDR3 is CASSFGDGHEQFF. In DNA, the CDR3 is TGTGCCAGCAGTTTCGGGGATGGGCATGAGCAGTTCTTC.

The rearrangement joins TRBV29-1 to TRBJ2-3; unclear D gene. The length of the CDR3 is 15 residues. Trimming cost V 0 bases and J 0 bases, with 10 bases left between them. The germline V gene has CDR1 SQVTM and CDR2 ANQGSEA. Here the CDR3 reads CSVEDFGRSTDTQYF. The CDR3 coding sequence is TGCAGCGTTGAAGACTTCGGTAGGAGCACAGATACGCAGTATTTT.

This clonotype was observed at least ten times. The chain combines TRBV20-1 with TRBJ2-3; D is unresolved. There are 12 residues in the CDR3. Germline V gene lookup returns CDR1 DFQATT and CDR2 SNEGSKA (reference sequence). V lost 5 bases to trimming and J lost 2 bases, with 8 bases between them. CDR3 DNA: TGCAGTGCTCTCCGACTCACAGATACGCAGTATTTT. Residues: CSALRLTDTQYF.

The CDR3 DNA reads as TGTGCCAGCACCTTGACAGGGTCTGGTGAAAAACTGTTTTTT. Its protein is CASTLTGSGEKLFF. The chain employs TRBV9 and TRBJ1-4; TRBD1 matches at 7 bases. The CDR3 is made up of 14 amino acids. The ends lost 6 bases at V and 7 bases at J; junction bases unmatched: 9. In germline, CDR1 is SGDLS, CDR2 YYNGEE.

With respect to this clonotype: The germline gene is not matched at one end of the junction; a read error may be the cause. The rearrangement joins TRBV6-5 to TRBJ2-7, with 8 bases lining up with TRBD1. The CDR3 extends over 15 amino acids. Per germline, CDR1 MNHEY and CDR2 SVGAGI. DNA for the CDR3: TGTGCCGGCAGCCCAAGACAGGGGTCCACCTACGAGCAGTACTTC. It is translated as CAGSPRQGSTYEQYF.

The chain employs TRBV15 and TRBJ1-3; 7 bases are a match to TRBD1. The CDR3 loop spans 15 amino acids. V dropped 4 bases and J dropped 2; count of bases not matched to a gene: 5. In germline, CDR1 is LNHNV, CDR2 YYDKDF (reference sequence). CDR3 coding DNA: TGTGCCACCAGCAATCAGGGGGGCCCTGGAAACACCATATATTTT. Translating gives CATSNQGGPGNTIYF.

The J gene is TRBJ2-4, the V gene TRBV6-5, with TRBD2 matching over 12 bases. The CDR3 runs 16 residues. The junction had 14 bases not matched to a gene; V was cut back by 4 bases and J by 13 bases. CDR1 is MNHEY and CDR2 is SVGAGI in the germline V gene. Here the CDR3 reads CASSSQGLAGYNEQYF. CDR3 coding DNA: TGTGCCAGCAGTTCCCAAGGACTAGCGGGGTACAATGAGCAGTACTTC.

This sequence joins TRBV24-1 and TRBJ2-5; D perhaps matches TRBD1 (6 bases). This CDR3 is 14 amino acids long. V was trimmed by 0 bases and J by 9 bases, leaving 13 bases between them. CDR1 and CDR2 (germline): KGHDR, SFDVKD. The CDR3 protein is CATSDLGGSGAQYF. CDR3 nucleotides: TGTGCCACCAGTGATTTGGGCGGTTCAGGGGCCCAGTACTTC.

As regards this clonotype: A much larger clone lies a single base off, so this may be a read error. The rearrangement uses TRBV6-5 and TRBJ1-2; D call uncertain. Germline V gene lookup returns CDR1 MNHEY and CDR2 SVGAGI. The CDR3 runs to 14 residues. Trimming removed 5 bases from V and 4 bases from J, with 14 bases in between. DNA for the CDR3: TGTGCCAGCAGTCGACACCCAAACAGCTATGGCTACACCTTC. Translated: CASSRHPNSYGYTF.

The sample holds many counts of this clonotype. The rearrangement joins TRBV6-2 or TRBV6-3 to TRBJ2-6; D is uncertain. V lost 6 bases and J lost 6, with 15 bases in between. This CDR3 has 15 residues. In germline, CDR1 is MNHEY, CDR2 SVGEGT. The CDR3 sequence is CASSSDGTSANVLTF. DNA of the CDR3: TGTGCCAGCAGCTCCGACGGAACCTCGGCCAACGTCCTGACTTTC.

This clonotype came up a few times. This rearrangement joins TRBV12-3 or TRBV12-4 to TRBJ1-2, with D uncertain. The CDR3 contains 15 residues. V was pared by 0 bases and J by 5 bases, with 13 bases between. This CDR3 reads CASSLAPNPGYGYTF. CDR3 nucleotides: TGTGCCAGCAGTTTAGCGCCTAATCCCGGGTATGGCTACACCTTC.

The V call is TRBV20-1, the J call TRBJ2-6; D gene ambiguous. V lost 4 bases to trimming and J lost 4 bases, with 11 bases between them. Germline V gene sequence: CDR1 DFQATT, CDR2 SNEGSKA (reference sequence). The CDR3 has 14 residues. CDR3 sequence: CSATRVAGANVLTF. The CDR3 coding sequence is TGCAGTGCTACAAGGGTAGCAGGGGCCAACGTCCTGACTTTC.

In its sample, this clonotype was seen many times. The rearrangement uses TRBV29-1 and TRBJ2-5; D uncertain. Trimming removed 2 bases at V and 7 bases at J, with 11 bases between. This CDR3 contains 12 residues. Germline V gives CDR1 SQVTM, CDR2 ANQGSEA. The CDR3 DNA sequence: TGCAGCGTTGAACTCCTCGGTCGGACCCAGTACTTC. This gives the protein CSVELLGRTQYF.

This chain uses TRBV9 with TRBJ2-7; 8 positions agree with TRBD1. V lost 3 bases and J lost 6; bases outside the gene matches: 8. The V gene's germline CDR1 is SGDLS and CDR2 YYNGEE. The CDR3 covers 14 residues. CDR3 region: CASSAGQVGGEQYF. As DNA, the CDR3 is TGTGCCAGCAGCGCGGGACAGGTGGGAGGCGAGCAGTACTTC.

This clonotype was counted between two and nine times. This rearrangement joins TRBV20-1 to TRBJ1-2; TRBD1 is a possible D gene (6 bases). Per the germline V gene, CDR1 is DFQATT and CDR2 is SNEGSKA (reference sequence). This CDR3 region has 12 residues. V lost 6 bases and J 3 bases, leaving 11 bases between the germline ends. CDR3: CSAMGAYYGYTF. DNA for the CDR3: TGCAGTGCGATGGGGGCATACTATGGCTACACCTTC.

The chain joins TRBV6-5 to TRBJ2-5; the D gene is possibly TRBD1 (6 bases). Trimming left V 0 bases short and J 1 base short, with 9 bases between. The CDR3 contains 15 residues. Germline loops: CDR1 MNHEY, CDR2 SVGAGI. The CDR3 nucleotides read TGTGCCAGCAGTTACTCGTGGGGGCTCCAAGAGACCCAGTACTTC. The encoded protein is CASSYSWGLQETQYF.

The gene calls are TRBV12-3 or TRBV12-4 and TRBJ1-2; D is possibly TRBD1 (5 bases). V lost 7 bases and J lost 4, with 16 bases in between. The CDR3 is 14 amino acids. The CDR3 loop is CASNRDFRGYGYTF. The CDR3 DNA follows: TGTGCCAGCAATCGGGACTTTAGGGGCTATGGCTACACCTTC.

V is TRBV4-2 and J is TRBJ2-7, with 10 bases lining up with TRBD2. Per the germline V gene, CDR1 is LGHNA and CDR2 is YNFKEQ. This CDR3 has 15 residues. The J segment lost 2 bases and the V segment lost 2 bases, leaving 3 bases of the junction unmatched. CDR3 bases: TGTGCCAGCAGCCAACGGACTAGCGGCACCTACGAGCAGTACTTC. It translates to CASSQRTSGTYEQYF.

This chain joins TRBV7-2 and TRBJ2-5, with D tentatively TRBD2 (6 bases). This CDR3 is built from 13 residues. Germline CDR1 and CDR2: SGHTA and FQGNSA. The V end lost 5 bases, the J end lost 4 bases, and 11 bases lay between the germline ends. The CDR3 protein is CASSRTSTETQYF. The CDR3 DNA is TGTGCCAGCAGCCGTACTAGCACAGAGACCCAGTACTTC.